The subject of this entry is one TCR beta chain. Its antigen is still unknown. A single base separates this from a much larger clone, so it may be a read error. Molecules of cDNA were individually given unique molecular identifiers that were attached to them. Each CDR3 protein gets one entry after TCRdb re-called the 5' RACE reads with MiXCR. The table has 80,000 or so distinct CDR3 sequences, roughly a sixth seen once. This sample was included in a study of early T cells in non-severe SARS-CoV-2 infection. Study-wide background: Chains from this unsorted whole-blood bulk RNA could not be paired.

Germline lookup yields CDR1 SGHRS and CDR2 YFSETQ. This CDR3 is 16 amino acids long. Whole-study findings and limits: Sequences matched to VDJdb favored anti-spike CD8 responses, while private and CD4 specificities were missed.

Sequenced input: whole blood. The chain combines TRBV5-1 with TRBJ2-2; TRBD2 is a possible D gene (7 bases). The sequence was obtained from an adult who was a healthcare worker with PCR-confirmed SARS-CoV-2 infection or an uninfected control (not recorded which). The CDR3 sequence is CVSSLAFGGPTGELFF. CDR3 nucleotide sequence: TGCGTCAGCAGCTTGGCCTTCGGGGGGCCCACCGGGGAGCTGTTTTTT.